This entry features one TCR beta chain sequence. Its recognized antigen is unknown. No base-level quality is on record; no much larger clone is a single base apart. This record comes from a study of CD4 T cells in relation to SARS-CoV-2 and coronaviruses (dated by TCRdb to the early 2020s). Study-level background: The ViraFEST assay cultured PBMCs with antigen for nine to eleven days, then sequenced TCR beta CDR3s to find antigen-specific clonal expansions. An HIV-1 Nef peptide pool or a no-peptide culture served as the negative reference condition. At the level of individual TCR clonotypes, the study evaluated whether memory CD4+ T cells crossreact between the spike proteins of SARS-CoV-2 and those of common cold coronaviruses. A different, Illumina-based TCR-beta assay was used to sequence expansion assays from other donors in the study. The Adaptive Biotechnologies TCR-sequencing kit was used for samples from a few pre-COVID donors and for the naive versus memory experiments, whereas the other data were Illumina-based. HLA restriction was mapped for shared crossreactive spike epitopes using patient-derived lymphoblastoid cell lines.

The CDR3, from cysteine to phenylalanine, totals 11 residues. Just CDR3 DNA is preserved here, 33 bases in frame from base 1. The germline ends are 8 bases apart after V is trimmed by 4 bases and J by 7 bases. CDR1 and CDR2 (SEHNR, FQNEAQ) derive from the germline V gene (reference sequence). To prepare the library, the immunoSEQ multiplex PCR assay was applied. Regarding the original processing steps: During preprocessing, nonproductive sequences were removed, as were CDR3s that did not start with C, did not end with F or W, or were shorter than 7 amino acids. Antigen-specific clonotypes were called with the MANAFEST web app, based on expansion relative to reference and other culture wells. A clone was considered positive if the clone showed significant expansion compared with the reference culture in 2 of 3 replicate wells at an FDR below 0.05. Positive clones also required significant expansion versus all other tandem wells and an odds ratio above 5. CDR3 homology was quantified as pairwise Levenshtein distance, calculated with the stringdist R package after three terminal residues were trimmed from each end. Drawn from immuneACCESS, this table holds only the in-frame rearrangements with V and J called that TCRdb kept. Clones are partly lost; checked studies trace under half to an unresolved V gene and leave the rest unexplained. V, J and clone size derive from that table, while D and trimming were established from the DNA sequence. The sample data list some 21,000 clones, and more than 70% of these were observed just once. The biggest ten clones account for 10% to 15% of the sample.

The full study reports these points: The study was constrained by small numbers of patients and of tested TCRs. Because no donor provided both pre-pandemic and post-infection samples, tracing the source of pre-existing responses was limited. Memory CD4+ clonotypes crossrecognizing SARS-CoV-2 and at least one common cold coronavirus spike were found in 60% to 70% of donors. Significantly weaker SARS-CoV-2-driven expansion was shown by crossreactive clones than by monoreactive clones, consistent with antigenic imprinting. Because the crossreactivity analysis focused on spike protein, crossreactivity against other viral proteins was not assessed.

CD4+ T cells from unexposed donors were collected before the COVID-19 pandemic (2011-2018). After 10 to 11 days of culture, CD4+ T cells were isolated with the EasySep CD4+ T cell isolation kit. As cell number allowed, CD4+ T cells from unexposed donors were tested for reactivity to SARS-CoV-2 S and N and to four common cold coronavirus spike pools. Around 1.8 million PBMCs per well were cultured in IMDM with approximately 5% human AB serum and approximately 10 IU/ml IL-2. Half of the culture medium was replaced with fresh IL-2-containing medium on days 3 and 7. In general, every peptide culture condition was set up in three replicate wells. Leukapheresis product for the unexposed donors was purchased commercially. PBMCs were isolated from leukapheresis product or whole blood by Ficoll-Paque PLUS gradient centrifugation. PBMCs were either cryopreserved at -140°C or used fresh in the expansion assay. The QIAamp Micro DNA Kit was used to extract genomic DNA from the CD4+ T cells.

The sequence came from a human donor in good health. The rearranged segments are TRBV7-9 and TRBJ2-7, with no reliable assignment of the D segment. Sequenced material: CD4+ T cells from PBMCs, cultured in vitro. The nucleotides are TGTGCCAGCAGCTCGACTCGAGAGCAGTACTTC. Translated, this gives CASSSTREQYF. Outside the CDR3, residues come from the reference TRBV7-9 and TRBJ2-7 proteins, so the full variable domain is: DTGVSQNPRHKITKRGQNVTFRCDPISEHNRLYWYRQTLGQGPEFLTYFQNEAQLEKSRLLSDRFSAERPKGSFSTLEIQRTEQGDSAMYLCASSSTREQYFGPGTRLTVT.